Listed below are T cell receptor beta chains from one sample, sequenced in a study of CD8 T cells in Susac syndrome. Using its own MiXCR run on the immunoSEQ multiplex PCR reads, TCRdb lists one record per CDR3 protein. The sample has more than 130,000 distinct CDR3 sequences; 94% are singletons. The sequencing sample was made of CD8+ T cells from PBMCs. The origin of the receptors is a human donor in good health. CDR3s include the opening cysteine and the closing phenylalanine or tryptophan. The D gene is left open where the match is weak. Rows may omit the clone size; those that give it use once, few, many or a size class.

- | - | TRBJ1-1 | TRBV5-8 | TGTGCCAGCAGCTTGAATGAAGCTTTCTTT | CASSLNEAFF
TRBD2 | - | TRBJ2-1 | TRBV7-3 | TGTGCCAGGGGATTTAAAACCGGGACTAGCGGGAGGAGTTCCCCCTACAATGAGCAGTTCTTC | CARGFKTGTSGRSSPYNEQFF
- | few | TRBJ2-7 | TRBV29-1 | TGCAGCGTCACCCTCAGGGATCTACGTCCTTACGAGCAGTACTTC | CSVTLRDLRPYEQYF
- | - | TRBJ2-7 | TRBV21-1 | TGCGCCAGCAGCCAAGAGTTAGCGACAGGGCAAGACGAGCAGTACTTC | CASSQELATGQDEQYF
- | - | TRBJ2-7 | TRBV13 | TGTGCCAGCAGCTTAGGCCCGGCCCCGTCCGAGCAGTACTTC | CASSLGPAPSEQYF
- | - | TRBJ2-5 | TRBV20-1 | TGCAGTGCTAGCCTTGAGAACACCGGACAAGAGACCCAGTACTTC | CSASLENTGQETQYF
TRBD2 | - | TRBJ2-7 | TRBV27 | TGTGCCAGCAGTTTATGGGCGGCGGGGGACGGATACGAGCAGTACTTC | CASSLWAAGDGYEQYF
- | - | TRBJ2-7 | TRBV27 | TGTGCCAGCAGTTCGGGACTTCCCTACGAGCAGTACTTC | CASSSGLPYEQYF
- | - | TRBJ2-3 | TRBV3-1 | TGTGCCAGCAGCCAAGGTATTCCGTTTCAGTATTTT | CASSQGIPFQYF
- | - | TRBJ1-1 | TRBV2 | TGTGCCAGCAGTGAGACTGGCTCTGAAGCTTTCTTT | CASSETGSEAFF
- | - | TRBJ2-1 | TRBV29-1 | TGCAGCGTTGAACTCGTTCACAATGAGCAGTTCTTC | CSVELVHNEQFF
TRBD2 | - | TRBJ2-1 | TRBV7-3 | TGTGCCAGCAGCTTTTCTAGCGGGTGGTACAATGAGCAGTTCTTC | CASSFSSGWYNEQFF
- | - | TRBJ1-2 | TRBV3-1 | TGTGCCAGCAGCCAAGGAAAAGTGACTAACTATGGCTACACCTTC | CASSQGKVTNYGYTF
TRBD1 | - | TRBJ2-5 | TRBV5-6 | TGTGCCAGCAGCTTGGGGACAGGTCAAGAGACCCAGTACTTC | CASSLGTGQETQYF
- | - | TRBJ2-7 | TRBV29-1 | TGCAGCGTTGAGGACCAGGAATCCGAGCAGTACTTC | CSVEDQESEQYF
- | - | TRBJ1-1 | TRBV20-1 | TGCAGTGCCCCTTTGGGAGGTGGCACTGAAGCTTTCTTT | CSAPLGGGTEAFF
TRBD1 | - | TRBJ1-1 | TRBV4-3 | TGCGCCAGCAGCCAAGGTCACAGGGGCCATGACACTGAAGCTTTCTTT | CASSQGHRGHDTEAFF
- | - | TRBJ2-4 | TRBV18 | TGTGCCAGCTCACCAGCCAGTTCCAAAAACATTCAGTACTTC | CASSPASSKNIQYF
- | - | TRBJ2-7 | TRBV20-1 | TGCAGTGCCCGGCTGGTGACTACCTACGAGCAGTACTTC | CSARLVTTYEQYF
TRBD1 | - | TRBJ2-2 | TRBV27 | TGTGCCAGCAGTAGACAGGGGGCTGGCGGGGAGCTGTTTTTT | CASSRQGAGGELFF
- | - | TRBJ2-3 | TRBV9 | TGTGCCAGCAGCCATCCCCTCTTGCGACCAGAGGGGGCAGATACGCAGTATTTT | CASSHPLLRPEGADTQYF
- | - | TRBJ1-2 | TRBV7-8 | TGTGCCAGCAGCTTAGCCTCTCTTTGGCAGGATGGCTACACCTTC | CASSLASLWQDGYTF
- | - | TRBJ2-5 | TRBV28 | TGTGCCAGCAGTTTATGGCAAGACTTACAAGAGACCCAGTACTTC | CASSLWQDLQETQYF
TRBD2 | - | TRBJ2-3 | TRBV14 | TGTGCCAGCAGCCAAGATATAGGACTAGCGCCTAGCACAGATACGCAGTATTTT | CASSQDIGLAPSTDTQYF
- | once | TRBJ1-4 | TRBV30 | TGTGCCTGGAGTGGGACGGATAATGAAAAACTGTTTTTT | CAWSGTDNEKLFF
TRBD1 | - | TRBJ2-7 | TRBV27 | TGTGCCAGCAGTGCCCTACGAACCGGGACAGGGTTCGAGCAGTACTTC | CASSALRTGTGFEQYF
- | - | TRBJ2-3 | TRBV11-2 | TGTGCCAGCAGCTTAATATCAGATACGCAGTATTTT | CASSLISDTQYF
- | - | TRBJ2-3 | TRBV5-4 | TGTGCCAGCAGCTTGGTTGTGGCGGGAGATACGCAGTATTTT | CASSLVVAGDTQYF
- | - | TRBJ2-6 | TRBV4-2 | TGTGCCAGCAGCCAAGAAGGCTCAGGGCTCTCTGGGGCCAACGTCCTGACTTTC | CASSQEGSGLSGANVLTF
- | - | TRBJ2-1 | TRBV28 | TGTGCCAGCAGTGGGGTAGCAGAATACAATGAGCAGTTCTTC | CASSGVAEYNEQFF
- | - | TRBJ2-7 | TRBV12-3/TRBV12-4 | TGTGCCAGCATAGGGCGGGACTCCTACGAGCAGTACTTC | CASIGRDSYEQYF
- | - | TRBJ2-7 | TRBV4-2 | TGTGCCAGCAGCCAAGATTTCCTGGTAGACTACGAGCAGTACTTC | CASSQDFLVDYEQYF
- | - | TRBJ2-1 | TRBV3-1 | TGTGCCAGCAGCCAATTGACTACCGATGAGCAGTTCTTC | CASSQLTTDEQFF
TRBD2 | - | TRBJ2-7 | TRBV4-3 | TGCGCCAGCAGGAAAGACTGGGGGGGTGGCTACGAGCAGTACTTC | CASRKDWGGGYEQYF
TRBD1 | - | TRBJ2-5 | TRBV28 | TGTGCCAGCAGTAGGGACAGGGCCCAAGAGACCCAGTACTTC | CASSRDRAQETQYF
TRBD2 | - | TRBJ2-1 | TRBV30 | TGTGCCTGGGTAGCGGGACGAGATGAGCAGTTCTTC | CAWVAGRDEQFF
- | - | TRBJ2-3 | TRBV7-9 | TGTGCCAGCAGCTTAGCGGACCTCCAGGGTACGCAGTATTTT | CASSLADLQGTQYF
- | - | TRBJ1-2 | TRBV13 | TGTGCCAGCAGCCCCCCTCTCGACTATGGCTACACCTTC | CASSPPLDYGYTF
TRBD2 | - | TRBJ2-3 | TRBV4-3 | TGCGCCAGCAGCCGAGGAGCGGGAGACCTGGGCACAGATACGCAGTATTTT | CASSRGAGDLGTDTQYF
TRBD2 | - | TRBJ2-1 | TRBV20-1 | TGCAGTGCTAGGGAGTGGGAGGGCCTCCATGAGCAGTTCTTC | CSAREWEGLHEQFF
- | - | TRBJ2-5 | TRBV18 | TGTGCCAGCTCACCACCGGAGGTAGCGGACCAAGAGACCCAGTACTTC | CASSPPEVADQETQYF
- | - | TRBJ2-2 | TRBV30 | TGTGCCTGGAGTATATTAACAGGGTCTGCCGGGGAGCTGTTTTTT | CAWSILTGSAGELFF
TRBD2 | - | TRBJ2-3 | TRBV12-3/TRBV12-4 | TGTGCCAGCAGTTGGACTAGCGGGGTCGATACGCAGTATTTT | CASSWTSGVDTQYF
TRBD2 | - | TRBJ2-5 | TRBV9 | TGTGCCAGCAGCGTAGAGGGGACTACTTCGGAGACCCAGTACTTC | CASSVEGTTSETQYF
TRBD1 | - | TRBJ2-4 | TRBV2 | TGTGCCAGCAGTGAGGGACAGGGGAGCGGAGGAATTCAGTACTTC | CASSEGQGSGGIQYF
TRBD2 | - | TRBJ2-1 | TRBV19 | TGTGCCAGTAGTCGGACTAGCCCAAATGAGCAGTTCTTC | CASSRTSPNEQFF
- | - | TRBJ1-1 | TRBV19 | TGTGCCAGTTACGGCCGGCTGGGGAACACTGAAGCTTTCTTT | CASYGRLGNTEAFF
TRBD1 | - | TRBJ2-1 | TRBV4-3 | TGCGCCAGCAGCCAAGACGGGACAGGGGCCAACAATGAGCAGTTCTTC | CASSQDGTGANNEQFF
TRBD1 | - | TRBJ2-7 | TRBV5-6 | TGTGCCAGCAGCGCCACCGGGACAGGGGATGGTGAGCAGTACTTC | CASSATGTGDGEQYF